This T cell receptor (beta chain) was captured by sequencing in a study of T cells after yellow fever vaccination. In the study overall: Fractions with few cells were prepared using SMART-Seq v4 Ultra Low Input.

This clonotype was observed a handful of times. What it binds is not known. Study observations and caveats: FACS-sorted repertoires could contain abundant clonotypes contaminating from the bulk population.

The CDR3 contains 15 residues. CDR1 SGHRS and CDR2 YFSETQ come from the germline V gene. V dropped 0 bases and J dropped 4 bases, with 13 bases sitting between them. TCRdb itself ran the 5' RACE reads through MiXCR, one entry per CDR3 protein. The data contain under 350,000 distinct CDR3 sequences, over 4% of them singletons. Sequences were derived from PBMCs, sampled 5 days after the yellow fever booster vaccination. The receptor was derived from a man between 18 and 29 years old who received the YFV17D yellow fever vaccine. This rearrangement joins TRBV5-1 to TRBJ1-1; D is uncertain. The CDR3: CASSLGSVVGTEAFF. For the CDR3, the DNA is TGCGCCAGCAGCTTGGGGAGCGTGGTGGGCACTGAAGCTTTCTTT. Looking up the rest from reference TRBV5-1 and TRBJ1-1 gives the full variable domain: KAGVTQTPRYLIKTRGQQVTLSCSPISGHRSVSWYQQTPGQGLQFLFEYFSETQRNKGNFPGRFSGRQFSNSRSEMNVSTLELGDSALYLCASSLGSVVGTEAFFGQGTRLTVV.